Following are 27 T cell receptor beta chains from one sample sequenced in a study of blood T cell repertoires in COVID-19. Only in-frame clones appear in the TCRdb table, and some are missing; sequencing was by immunoSEQ multiplex PCR. Among around 300,000 clones listed, over 70% were seen once. The sequencing input was peripheral blood. Receptors originate from a man aged 25-45 years with active or convalescent COVID-19.

This chain uses TRBV18 with TRBJ2-7; TRBD1 matches 9 bases. V was pared by 5 bases and J by 6 bases, with 8 bases of the junction left unmatched. The CDR3 has 14 residues. CDR1 is KGHSH and CDR2 is LQKENI in the germline V gene. CDR3 sequence reads: CASSSRQGDPEQYF. CDR3 DNA sequence: TGTGCCAGCTCATCCCGACAGGGGGACCCCGAGCAGTACTTC.

The genes are TRBV6-2 or TRBV6-3 and TRBJ2-3, with 8 bases identical to TRBD2. V was clipped by 2 bases and J by 10 bases; unmatched bases: 14. CDR3 length: 16 residues. CDR1 is MNHEY and CDR2 is SVGEGT in the germline V gene. The chain's CDR3 is CASSYPQVSGKRAQYF. In nucleotides, the CDR3 is TGTGCCAGCAGTTACCCCCAGGTTAGCGGGAAGAGAGCGCAGTATTTT.

The genes are TRBV21-1 and TRBJ2-3; the table's D call, TRBD1, has no DNA check behind it. TRBV21-1 is reported as a pseudogene. The CDR3 length is 15 residues. The DNA of the CDR3 is TGTGCCAGCAGTCGTTTGGACAGACACACAGATACGCAGTATTTT. Translated: CASSRLDRHTDTQYF.

The V gene is TRBV4-3, the J gene TRBJ2-7, with 10 nucleotides matching TRBD2. J gave up 4 bases and V 0 bases, and 3 bases lay outside the gene matches. Germline V gives CDR1 LGHNA, CDR2 YSLEER. The CDR3 is 15 amino acids. The CDR3 spells CASSQELAGWYEQYF. CDR3 DNA: TGCGCCAGCAGCCAAGAACTAGCGGGATGGTACGAGCAGTACTTC.

V usage is TRBV5-4 and J usage is TRBJ1-1; no definite D call. The V end lost 3 bases, the J end lost 5 bases, and 20 bases lay between the germline ends. There are 16 residues in the CDR3. From germline, CDR1 is SGHNT and CDR2 YYREEE (reference sequence). The CDR3 loop reads CASSSRASRAGTEAFF. The CDR3 coding sequence is TGTGCCAGCAGCTCGAGGGCCTCCCGGGCGGGTACTGAAGCTTTCTTT.

This chain joins TRBV11-3 and TRBJ1-1; D is possibly TRBD1 (6 bases). The germline V and J ends were trimmed by 0 bases and 6 bases, with 20 bases remaining between them. Germline V gene sequence: CDR1 SGHNT, CDR2 YENEEA. There are 17 residues in the CDR3. For the CDR3, the DNA is TGTGCCAGCAGCTTAGAGGGTTGGGGGCAGCGACGATCTGAAGCTTTCTTT. It codes for CASSLEGWGQRRSEAFF.

This clone was seen ten or more times. The J gene is TRBJ2-1, the V gene TRBV7-9, with D tentatively TRBD1 (6 bases). This CDR3 has 12 residues. Trimming took off 1 base at V and 15 bases at J, with 13 bases between the two ends. Germline assignment: CDR1 SEHNR and CDR2 FQNEAQ (reference sequence). The CDR3 coding sequence is TGTGCCAGCAGCTTAGGGGTCCAGGGGCCGTTCTTC. Its protein product is CASSLGVQGPFF.

The chain carries TRBV3-1 (or the pseudogene TRBV3-2) and TRBJ1-3; no clear D. CDR1 and CDR2 (germline): LGHDT, YNNKEL (reference sequence). With 0 bases removed from V and 4 bases from J, the gap between germline ends came to 10 bases. This CDR3 region has 15 residues. DNA of the CDR3: TGTGCCAGCAGCCAAGATTATTACTCCGGAAACACCATATATTTT. This encodes CASSQDYYSGNTIYF.

The V call is TRBV4-2, the J call TRBJ2-7; D remains ambiguous. The V gene's germline CDR1 is LGHNA and CDR2 YNFKEQ. Trimming took 0 bases from V and 2 from J, leaving 5 bases between them. CDR3 length: 13 residues. CDR3 nucleotide sequence: TGTGCCAGCAGCCAAGACGAGGCCTACGAGCAGTACTTC. Protein product: CASSQDEAYEQYF.

This sequence joins TRBV6-6 and TRBJ2-5; 9 nucleotides align to TRBD2. The CDR3 covers 14 residues. CDR1 is MNHNY, CDR2 SVGAGI, per germline (reference sequence). Losses at the gene ends were 6 bases for V and 0 bases for J; bases not matched to a gene: 2. Written as DNA, the CDR3 is TGTGCCAGCAGCGAGCGGGGGGACCAAGAGACCCAGTACTTC. Translated: CASSERGDQETQYF.

This sequence joins TRBV19 and TRBJ2-2; the D is unclear. Between the trimmed V and J ends, which lost 5 bases and 1 base, there was a span of 8 bases. This CDR3 region has 14 residues. Germline loops: CDR1 LNHDA, CDR2 SQIVND (reference sequence). CDR3 sequence: CASSPRQNTGELFF. The CDR3 nucleotides are TGTGCCAGTAGTCCGAGACAGAACACCGGGGAGCTGTTTTTT.

This chain links TRBV13 with TRBJ2-7; TRBD1 matches at 8 bases. The CDR3 has 14 residues. The germline V gene has CDR1 PRHDT and CDR2 FYEKMQ (reference sequence). With 4 bases clipped from V and 3 bases from J, the junction kept 5 bases outside the gene matches. In DNA form, the CDR3 reads TGTGCCAGCAGCTCCGGACAGGGAGGCTACGAGCAGTACTTC. It codes for CASSSGQGGYEQYF.

The chain carries TRBV4-3 and TRBJ1-6; 11 nucleotides line up with TRBD1. CDR3 length equals 14 residues. V was clipped by 8 bases and J by 10 bases; unmatched bases: 7. CDR1 and CDR2 (germline): LGHNA, YSLEER. The CDR3 nucleotides read TGCGCCAGCTCCCATGGGACAGGGGGATCACCCCTCCACTTT. Its protein is CASSHGTGGSPLHF.

This chain uses TRBV3-1 (or the pseudogene TRBV3-2) with TRBJ2-3, with TRBD2 matching over 11 bases. The CDR3 is made up of 14 amino acids. Trimming took 5 bases from V and 8 from J; bases not matched to a gene: 6. Per the germline V gene, CDR1 is LGHDT and CDR2 is YNNKEL (reference sequence). The chain's CDR3 is CASSYSGRGGTQYF. CDR3 bases: TGTGCCAGCAGCTATAGCGGGAGGGGGGGTACGCAGTATTTT.

This clone was counted a few times. The chain is built from TRBV5-1 and TRBJ2-7, with 7 bases that match TRBD2. Germline V lookup: CDR1 SGHRS, CDR2 YFSETQ. This CDR3 contains 16 residues. After removal of 3 bases from V and 2 bases from J, the junction contained 11 bases not matched to a gene. In DNA form, the CDR3 reads TGCGCCAGCAGCTCGGGAGGACCCGCATATGCCTACGAGCAGTACTTC. This sequence encodes CASSSGGPAYAYEQYF.

The chain is built from TRBV21-1 and TRBJ1-6; TRBD1 is the table's D call, not checked against the DNA. TRBV21-1 is noted as a pseudogene. The CDR3 totals 18 residues. CDR3 DNA: TGTGCCAGCAGCAAACTGCAGAACAGGGTGCCGGATAATTCACCCCTCCACTTT. Its translation: CASSKLQNRVPDNSPLHF.

This rearrangement joins TRBV7-6 to TRBJ1-5, with no clear D. The CDR3 runs to 15 residues. The germline V gene has CDR1 SGHVS and CDR2 FNYEAQ. Trimming pared 0 bases from V and 7 bases from J, leaving 13 bases between. This chain's CDR3 is CASSLALGFLQPQHF. The CDR3 DNA reads as TGTGCCAGCAGCTTAGCGCTCGGGTTCTTACAGCCCCAGCATTTT.

The chain uses TRBV16 and TRBJ2-7; a weak D match, TRBD1 (6 bases). The V end lost 3 bases, the J end lost 0 bases, and 24 bases lay between the germline ends. Germline V gives CDR1 KGHSY, CDR2 FQNENV. The CDR3 runs to 19 residues. The CDR3 spells CASSQSGGSQVRSSYEQYF. The CDR3 region has the DNA TGTGCCAGCAGCCAGAGTGGGGGCAGTCAAGTCCGGTCCTCCTACGAGCAGTACTTC.

The chain employs TRBV28 and TRBJ2-3; TRBD2 agrees at 14 bases. J lost 0 bases, V lost 3 bases, and 11 bases had no gene match. The CDR3 runs 20 residues. CDR1 is MDHEN, CDR2 SYDVKM, per germline. CDR3 in DNA: TGTGCCAGCAGTTTGAATGCGGGCCGACTAGCGGGGGGGAGCACAGATACGCAGTATTTT. Encoded protein: CASSLNAGRLAGGSTDTQYF.

This chain joins TRBV9 and TRBJ1-2; D call uncertain. V dropped 3 bases and J dropped 3 bases, with 12 bases sitting between them. Germline CDR1 reads SGDLS; CDR2 reads YYNGEE. The CDR3 is 14 amino acids. Here the CDR3 reads CASSEDFRDYGYTF. The CDR3 nucleotides read TGTGCCAGCAGCGAGGACTTTCGGGACTATGGCTACACCTTC.

This clone occurred a few times. This sequence joins TRBV19 and TRBJ1-6; the D gene is possibly TRBD1 (5 bases). Trimming shortened V by 7 bases and J by 3 bases, and 10 bases separated the two germline ends. Germline assignment: CDR1 LNHDA and CDR2 SQIVND (reference sequence). This CDR3 region has 14 residues. This CDR3 reads CASTPGIYNSPLHF. The CDR3, as DNA: TGTGCCAGTACCCCAGGGATCTATAATTCACCCCTCCACTTT.

V and J are TRBV3-1 (or the pseudogene TRBV3-2) and TRBJ1-3, with 7 bases that match TRBD1. Germline loops: CDR1 LGHDT, CDR2 YNNKEL (reference sequence). CDR3 length: 15 amino acids. V lost 3 bases, J lost 4 bases, and 6 bases stayed unmatched. The CDR3 nucleotides are TGTGCCAGCAGCCACAGACAGGGCGAGGGAAACACCATATATTTT. It translates to CASSHRQGEGNTIYF.

The rearrangement uses TRBV12-3 or TRBV12-4 and TRBJ2-3; D is unresolved. The germline V and J ends were trimmed by 3 bases and 4 bases, with 5 bases remaining between them. The CDR3 length is 12 residues. The CDR3 spells CASSFIADTQYF. CDR3 DNA sequence: TGTGCCAGCAGTTTTATCGCAGATACGCAGTATTTT.

V and J are TRBV7-2 and TRBJ2-5, with TRBD1 matching over 11 bases. V lost 5 bases to trimming and J lost 6 bases; unmatched junction nucleotides: 14. The CDR3 runs 17 residues. The V gene's germline CDR1 is SGHTA and CDR2 FQGNSA. CDR3 sequence (DNA): TGTGCCAGCAGCATCGTATTGGGGGGACAGGGGGGAAAGACCCAGTACTTC. Encoded protein: CASSIVLGGQGGKTQYF. The complete variable domain, with remaining parts taken from reference TRBV7-2 and TRBJ2-5, reads GAGVSQSPSNKVTEKGKDVELRCDPISGHTALYWYRQSLGQGLEFLIYFQGNSAPDKSGLPSDRFSAERTGGSVSTLTIQRTQQEDSAVYLCASSIVLGGQGGKTQYFGPGTRLLVL.

J is TRBJ2-3 and V is TRBV4-1; D remains ambiguous. The germline CDR1 and CDR2 sequences are MGHRA and YSYEKL. V dropped 4 bases and J dropped 2 bases, with 7 bases sitting between them. This CDR3 spans 13 amino acids. The chain's CDR3 is CASSPQHTDTQYF. In DNA, the CDR3 is TGCGCCAGCAGCCCCCAACACACAGATACGCAGTATTTT.

The rearrangement joins TRBV28 to TRBJ1-6, with D perhaps TRBD1 (6 bases). The CDR3 consists of 16 residues. V lost 6 bases and J 10 bases, leaving 22 bases between the germline ends. The germline CDR1 and CDR2 sequences are MDHEN and SYDVKM. The CDR3 here is CASSARGGQVRSPLHF. In DNA form, the CDR3 reads TGTGCCAGCAGCGCGAGGGGGGGGCAAGTTCGATCACCCCTCCACTTT.

The CDR3 reads CASSLKRSGPQHF. CDR3 bases: TGTGCCAGCAGTTTGAAGCGCAGTGGGCCCCAGCATTTT. The rearrangement links TRBV28 to TRBJ1-5; unclear D gene. Between the trimmed V and J ends, which lost 3 bases and 9 bases, there was a span of 12 bases. The CDR3 length is 13 residues. The germline V gene has CDR1 MDHEN and CDR2 SYDVKM. Full variable domain (outside the CDR3, taken from reference TRBV28 and TRBJ1-5): DVKVTQSSRYLVKRTGEKVFLECVQDMDHENMFWYRQDPGLGLRLIYFSYDVKMKEKGDIPEGYSVSREKKERFSLILESASTNQTSMYLCASSLKRSGPQHFGDGTRLSIL.